The next 21 T cell receptor beta chains were all read from a single sample in a study of T and B cells in COVID-19 patients. Multiplex PCR with BIOMED2 TRB-A/B primer pools amplified TRB rearrangements. TCRdb fed the multiplex PCR reads into MiXCR, producing one record per CDR3 protein. The sample gives over 7,000 distinct CDR3 sequences, 25% to 35% of which show up once; about 20% is in the top ten. From blood, roughly 220-550 ng of genomic DNA served as TRB template. The sample was blood. Receptors were obtained from a human donor with active COVID-19.

A few counts support this clonotype. The junction departs from germline at one end; a sequencing error may be responsible. The rearrangement uses TRBV19 and TRBJ1-1; D remains ambiguous. Germline lookup yields CDR1 LNHDA and CDR2 SQIVND (reference sequence). There are 15 residues in the CDR3. The CDR3 sequence is CASSLDSGGYTEAFF. Written as DNA, the CDR3 is TGTGCCAGTAGTCTAGACTCCGGCGGCTATACTGAAGCTTTCTTT.

This clonotype showed up just once. CDR3 amino acids: CASSRGTGGVYEQYV. The CDR3 nucleotides are TGTGCCAGCAGCCGTGGGACAGGGGGCGTGTACGAGCAGTACGTC. The rearrangement uses TRBV5-6 and TRBJ2-7; 12 positions agree with TRBD1. The CDR3 runs 15 residues. From germline, CDR1 is SGHDT and CDR2 YYEEEE. V lost 4 bases and J lost 4; bases outside the gene matches: 6.

The genes are TRBV20-1 and TRBJ2-5; perhaps D is TRBD1 or TRBD2 (5 bases each). Trimming stripped 3 bases from V and 0 bases from J, with 11 bases between. This CDR3 has 14 residues. Germline CDR1 is DFQATT and CDR2 is SNEGSKA (reference sequence). The CDR3 spells CSARSRGDQETQYF. The DNA of the CDR3 is TGCAGTGCTAGGTCGAGAGGGGACCAAGAGACCCAGTACTTC.

This clonotype showed up just a few times. V gene TRBV5-6 combines with J gene TRBJ2-3; no clear D gene. V was trimmed by 2 bases and J by 6 bases, leaving 7 bases between them. The CDR3 length is 12 residues. Germline CDR1 reads SGHDT; CDR2 reads YYEEEE. The CDR3 DNA reads as TGTGCCAGCAGCTTTACCTGGGATACGCAGTATTTT. Its protein is CASSFTWDTQYF.

This chain uses TRBV5-4 with TRBJ2-5; perhaps D is TRBD1 or TRBD2 (6 bases each). The CDR3 extends over 16 amino acids. Germline CDR1 is SGHNT and CDR2 is YYREEE (reference sequence). Trimming pared 1 base from V and 1 base from J, leaving 14 bases between. The DNA for the CDR3 is TGTGCCAGCAGCTTGAACTACCCGGGGGCCCAAGAGACCCAGTACTTC. This sequence encodes CASSLNYPGAQETQYF.

This clonotype is termed medium-sized. The chain has TRBV27 and TRBJ2-1, with D hard to call. Trimming left V 7 bases short and J 0 bases short, with 10 bases between. This CDR3 contains 14 residues. Per germline, CDR1 MNHEY and CDR2 SMNVEV (reference sequence). This CDR3 reads CASTRVSSYNEQFF. In DNA, the CDR3 is TGTGCCAGCACCCGAGTTAGCTCCTACAATGAGCAGTTCTTC.

The chain recombines TRBV29-1 with TRBJ2-1; 7 nucleotides line up with TRBD2. With 7 bases clipped from V and 0 bases from J, the junction kept 9 bases outside the gene matches. Germline-derived CDR1 and CDR2 are SQVTM and ANQGSEA. The CDR3 is made up of 15 amino acids. DNA for the CDR3: TGCAGCGGAATAGCGGGTATAAGCTCCTACAATGAGCAGTTCTTC. Amino acid sequence: CSGIAGISSYNEQFF.

This clonotype was counted between two and nine times. The CDR3 reads CASSWNRFGTEAFF. The DNA of the CDR3 is TGTGCCAGCAGCTGGAACAGGTTTGGGACTGAAGCTTTCTTT. The chain combines TRBV6-2 or TRBV6-3 with TRBJ1-1, with TRBD1 as a possible D gene (5 bases). V was clipped by 6 bases and J by 5 bases, with 16 bases between them. The CDR3 length is 14 residues. Looked up from germline, CDR1 is MNHEY and CDR2 is SVGEGT.

This clonotype was observed once. This may be a read error, as it is one base from a much larger clone. The rearrangement joins TRBV19 to TRBJ1-6; D is undetermined. CDR3 length: 15 residues. CDR1 is LNHDA, CDR2 SQIVND, per germline (reference sequence). DNA for the CDR3: TGTGCCAGTAGTATAGATCCGAGGCGCAATTTACCCCTCCACTTT. The encoded protein is CASSIDPRRNLPLHF.

This sequence joins TRBV29-1 and TRBJ2-2, with D possibly matching TRBD1 (6 bases). CDR1 is SQVTM, CDR2 ANQGSEA, per germline. The length of the CDR3 is 13 residues. Trimming removed 3 bases at V and 5 bases at J, with 10 bases between. CDR3 protein: CSVERTGTGELFF. The CDR3 DNA reads as TGCAGCGTTGAGAGAACAGGGACCGGGGAGCTGTTTTTT.

The rearrangement uses TRBV6-1 and TRBJ2-5; TRBD2 matches at 11 bases. The CDR3 is made up of 15 amino acids. CDR1 is MNHNS and CDR2 is SASEGT in the germline V gene. V lost 10 bases to trimming and J lost 1 base; unmatched junction nucleotides: 8. Here the CDR3 reads CAISAGTSGQETQYF. The CDR3 nucleotides are TGTGCCATCAGCGCCGGGACTAGCGGCCAAGAGACCCAGTACTTC.

This clonotype was detected a few times. The chain is built from TRBV6-5 and TRBJ1-3; 8 bases match TRBD1. Germline V CDR1 and CDR2: MNHEY, SVGAGI. CDR3 length equals 17 residues. Trimming took 4 bases from V and 0 from J; bases not matched to a gene: 8. CDR3 amino acids: CASSSPRGPVSGNTIYF. CDR3 sequence (DNA): TGTGCCAGCAGTTCTCCCAGGGGGCCAGTCTCTGGAAACACCATATATTTT.

This clonotype was picked up one time. The J gene is TRBJ2-1, the V gene TRBV20-1; TRBD2 matches 11 bases. This CDR3 spans 14 amino acids. The germline CDR1 and CDR2 sequences are DFQATT and SNEGSKA (reference sequence). V lost 5 bases and J lost 5; bases outside the gene matches: 5. The CDR3 bases are TGCAGTGCTCGGGCGGGACTAGCGGACAATGAGCAGTTCTTC. Translation: CSARAGLADNEQFF.

The V call is TRBV20-1, the J call TRBJ1-5, with TRBD1 matching 7 bases. The germline gives CDR1 DFQATT, CDR2 SNEGSKA (reference sequence). Losses at the gene ends were 6 bases for V and 6 bases for J; bases not matched to a gene: 11. There are 14 residues in the CDR3. Written as DNA, the CDR3 is TGCAGTGCAGCCCGACAGGGTATGGGTCAGCCCCAGCATTTT. It specifies CSAARQGMGQPQHF.

The V call is TRBV12-3 or TRBV12-4, the J call TRBJ1-4, with D uncertain. CDR3 length equals 13 residues. Trimming removed 9 bases at V and 8 bases at J, with 16 bases between. CDR3 bases: TGTGCCAGTAGACACGGGCGGGAAGAAAAACTGTTTTTT. This gives the protein CASRHGREEKLFF.

The genes are TRBV6-2 or TRBV6-3 and TRBJ1-5; tentatively, D is TRBD1 (5 bases). Germline V gives CDR1 MNHEY, CDR2 SVGEGT. The CDR3 length is 14 residues. V was cut by 1 base and J by 6 bases, with 10 bases left in between. The CDR3 spells CASSYYRPTQPQHF. CDR3 in DNA: TGTGCCAGCAGTTACTACAGGCCAACTCAGCCCCAGCATTTT.

This rearrangement joins TRBV6-6 to TRBJ1-4; D possibly corresponds to TRBD1 (6 bases). CDR1 and CDR2 (germline): MNHNY, SVGAGI (reference sequence). The CDR3 totals 16 residues. V was clipped by 2 bases and J by 4 bases, with 14 bases between them. The CDR3 coding sequence is TGTGCCAGCAGTTACCAACAGGGAGGGGGTAATGAAAAACTGTTTTTT. The encoded protein is CASSYQQGGGNEKLFF.

The chain recombines TRBV11-2 with TRBJ1-1; possible D gene TRBD1, 5 bases. Trimming left V 1 base short and J 9 bases short, with 18 bases between. This CDR3 is 15 amino acids long. Germline V gene sequence: CDR1 SGHAT, CDR2 FQNNGV. CDR3 nucleotides: TGTGCCAGCAGCTTAGTAAATGGGGCCTCAGGGAAAGCTTTCTTT. It translates to CASSLVNGASGKAFF.

J is TRBJ1-2 and V is TRBV7-4, with no clear D. Germline V gene sequence: CDR1 SGHVT, CDR2 SQSDAQ. Trimming took off 0 bases at V and 7 bases at J, with 12 bases between the two ends. The CDR3 has 14 amino acids. The CDR3: CASSLAFQVAGYTF. For the CDR3, the DNA is TGTGCCAGCAGCTTAGCATTTCAGGTTGCTGGCTACACCTTC.

This chain links TRBV12-3 or TRBV12-4 with TRBJ1-1; a weak D match, TRBD1 (6 bases). Trimming left V 0 bases short and J 1 base short, with 6 bases between. The CDR3 runs to 14 residues. CDR3: CASSLATGNTEAFF. In DNA form, the CDR3 reads TGTGCCAGCAGTTTAGCGACAGGGAACACTGAAGCTTTCTTT.

By proportion, this clonotype is medium-sized. V is TRBV5-5 and J is TRBJ1-3, with D possibly TRBD1 on 5 matching bases. In germline, CDR1 is SGHKS, CDR2 YYEKEE (reference sequence). V was clipped by 0 bases and J by 0 bases, with 10 bases between them. The CDR3 is 16 amino acids. CDR3 nucleotide sequence: TGTGCCAGCAGCTTGGTGGACATGGACTCTGGAAACACCATATATTTT. This sequence encodes CASSLVDMDSGNTIYF.